This TCR beta chain is from a study of blood T cell repertoires in COVID-19 (dated by TCRdb to 2020 to 2022). Broadly, across the study: Samples covering the acute and convalescent phases of COVID-19 were provided by collaborators in the United States, Italy and Spain. Subjects who had been exposed to COVID-19, were actively infected with it, or had recovered from it provided the deeply sampled blood TCRbeta repertoires that made up the dataset. The sample metadata nearly always contained a de-identified subject ID, COVID-19 status, age in years and sex. The material from the prospective study consisted of cDNA or gDNA derived from T cells, B-cell-depleted T cells, or PBMCs. The samples were drawn from two sources: the first 160 participants of the ongoing ImmuneRACE study, and 1,254 subjects contributed by 6 global collaborators. Where available, HLA class I and class II types were obtained from metadata supplied by the sample provider rather than from assay-based typing. The repertoires were released in a freely available public database intended as a resource for research on the immune response to SARS-CoV-2.

Concerning this clone: No cognate antigen has been identified for it. No per-base quality is available; no much larger clone lies one base away.

The CDR3 runs 16 amino acids, cysteine and phenylalanine included. Just CDR3 DNA is preserved here, 48 bases in frame from base 1. The investigation overall reported the following: The amount of clinical and demographic metadata varied by source and participant and was provided uncurated.

The collaborating institutions used their own protocols to collect whole blood in K2EDTA tubes. For TCRbeta analysis, collaborators shipped samples as frozen whole blood, isolated PBMCs, or DNA extracted from either of those sample types. TCRbeta CDR3 regions were amplified from genomic DNA using the immunoSEQ Assay, a bias-controlled multiplex PCR. The source study handled its data this way. The number of nucleated cells in each sample was estimated from the amplification of reference gene primers within the assay. Sequence reads were collapsed and filtered to measure the absolute abundance of every unique TCRbeta CDR3 rearrangement. For each sample, productive Simpson clonality was calculated as the square root of Simpson's diversity index over productive rearrangements. The source is immuneACCESS, and TCRdb retained only in-frame sequences with V and J called. Part of the clones is not carried over; for the studies checked, unresolved V genes explain less than half of this, and the remainder is unexplained. That table is the source of V, J and clone size, and D and trimming were worked out from the DNA. The sample data list over 12,000 clones, and approximately 88% of these were observed just once. The ten most abundant clones make up about 5% of the sample.

The chain is encoded by TRBV12-2 joined to TRBJ2-2; the D call TRBD2 from the table was never checked on the DNA. TRBV12-2 is assigned pseudogene status. Sequencing was carried out using peripheral blood. The TCR comes from a human donor in a cohort sampled during active COVID-19. The CDR3 sequence is CASRLVSRRNTGELFF. The bases are TGTGCAAGTCGCTTAGTCTCACGGAGAAACACCGGGGAGCTGTTTTTT.